This T cell receptor (beta chain) was recorded in a study of beta chain features in type 1 diabetes. The CDR3 spans 14 residues. Germline lookup yields CDR1 KGHSH and CDR2 LQKENI. With V trimmed by 3 bases and J by 7 bases, 4 bases remained unmatched. Expressed TCRB transcripts were sequenced after all isolated RNA was converted to cDNA. Libraries were prepared by immunoSEQ multiplex PCR; TCRdb keeps only in-frame clonotypes and omits some of them. The repertoire consists of under 20,000 clones, with around 50% occurring once and the leading ten covering approximately 0.44%. The V call is TRBV18, the J call TRBJ1-2, with 11 bases identical to TRBD1. The TCR originated in a young man in good health. Sequencing was carried out using stem cell memory CD4+ T cells from blood. The CDR3 DNA follows: TGTGCCAGCTCACCCGGACAGGGGGCTAGTGGCTACACCTTC. This translates into CASSPGQGASGYTF.